This TCR beta chain was documented in a study of breast tumors, draining lymph nodes, adjacent tissues. The germline V and J ends were trimmed by 5 bases and 2 bases, with 5 bases remaining between them. The CDR3 spans 12 residues. TCRdb independently ran MiXCR on the multiplex PCR reads; one entry per CDR3 protein. The sample has approximately 150,000 distinct CDR3 sequences; approximately 29% are singletons. The lymph nodes were axillary draining lymph nodes from breast cancer patients. This clonotype was counted many times. Sequencing was performed on axillary lymph node tissue. This sequence was found in a female donor with breast cancer. Some clones in this sample may be carry-over from other donors' samples. This chain joins TRBV12-3 or TRBV12-4 and TRBJ2-3; D not resolved. Here the CDR3 reads CASSKVTDTQYF. CDR3 nucleotide sequence: TGTGCCAGCAGTAAAGTCACAGATACGCAGTATTTT.